This T cell receptor (beta chain) is from a study of cytomegalovirus exposure and HLA in healthy donors. Germline values: CDR1 MNHNS, CDR2 SASEGT. The CDR3 runs 14 residues. Trimming left V 6 bases short and J 2 bases short, with 14 bases between. It was with 60 Vbeta and 13 Jbeta primers that the PCR ran. The table came from immunoSEQ multiplex PCR; TCRdb's copy has only in-frame clones and leaves some out. In total, the table holds around 140,000 clones. What was sequenced was PBMCs. V is TRBV6-1 and J is TRBJ2-7; a weak D match, TRBD1 (5 bases). This TCR derives from a middle-aged woman in good health and CMV-seropositive. The DNA of the CDR3 is TGTGCCAGCAGCCACAGGTCGATCCCCTACGAGCAGTACTTC. This codes for CASSHRSIPYEQYF.